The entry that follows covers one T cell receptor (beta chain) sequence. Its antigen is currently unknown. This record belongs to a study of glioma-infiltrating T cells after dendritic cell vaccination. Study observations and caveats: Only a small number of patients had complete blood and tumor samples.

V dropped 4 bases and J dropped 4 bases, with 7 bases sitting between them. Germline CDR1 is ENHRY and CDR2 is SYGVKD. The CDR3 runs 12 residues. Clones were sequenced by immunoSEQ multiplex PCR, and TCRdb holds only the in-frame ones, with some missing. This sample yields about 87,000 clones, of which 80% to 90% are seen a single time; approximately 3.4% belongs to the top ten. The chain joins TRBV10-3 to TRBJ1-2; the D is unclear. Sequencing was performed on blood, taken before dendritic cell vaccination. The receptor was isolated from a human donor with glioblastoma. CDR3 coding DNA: TGTGCCATCAGTGTAGAGGCCTATGGCTACACCTTC. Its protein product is CAISVEAYGYTF.